What follows are 25 T cell receptor beta chains derived from one specimen sequenced in a study of OX40 agonist ivuxolimab in advanced cancers. TCRdb's copy holds only in-frame clones and misses some; the assay was immunoSEQ multiplex PCR. The sample has 83,000 or so clones, around 84% seen once. The starting material was CD4+ or CD8+ T cells sorted from blood, obtained in a trial of the OX40 agonist ivuxolimab. The receptors originated from an adult with an advanced solid tumor such as melanoma, head and neck, liver or kidney cancer.

The chain joins TRBV5-5 to TRBJ2-7; possibly TRBD1 or TRBD2 for D (5 bases each). The V end was cut by 4 bases, the J end by 5 bases, with 19 bases between. The CDR3 is 15 residues long. The V gene's germline CDR1 is SGHKS and CDR2 YYEKEE (reference sequence). The CDR3 loop is CASSQQTGTIDEQYF. In DNA form, the CDR3 reads TGTGCCAGCAGCCAACAAACCGGGACGATAGACGAGCAGTACTTC.

The J gene is TRBJ2-7, the V gene TRBV13; D might be TRBD2 (7 bases). The germline CDR1 and CDR2 sequences are PRHDT and FYEKMQ (reference sequence). The CDR3 is 13 amino acids. Deletions cut 3 bases from V and 3 bases from J, with 9 bases between. The CDR3 region is CASSLGGLYEQYF. CDR3 DNA: TGTGCCAGCAGCTTGGGGGGGCTCTACGAGCAGTACTTC.

The chain employs TRBV30 and TRBJ1-4; tentatively, D is TRBD1 (6 bases). The V gene's germline CDR1 is GTSNPN and CDR2 SVGIG (reference sequence). The CDR3 totals 13 residues. Trimming pared 8 bases from V and 8 bases from J, leaving 18 bases between. The CDR3 protein is CAGYRALEEKLFF. Written as DNA, the CDR3 is TGTGCCGGTTACAGGGCCCTGGAGGAAAAACTGTTTTTT.

The chain employs TRBV18 and TRBJ2-1; unclear D gene. The CDR3 has 14 residues. Looked up from germline, CDR1 is KGHSH and CDR2 is LQKENI. Trimming stripped 1 base from V and 5 bases from J, with 9 bases between. This chain's CDR3 is CASSPRRSDNEQFF. DNA of the CDR3: TGTGCCAGCTCACCACGGCGTTCAGACAATGAGCAGTTCTTC.

The V and J genes are TRBV10-3 and TRBJ1-1; TRBD1 aligns across 8 bases. J was trimmed by 1 base and V by 4 bases; bases with no gene match: 5. The germline V gene encodes CDR1 ENHRY and CDR2 SYGVKD. CDR3 length: 15 residues. CDR3 DNA sequence: TGTGCCATCAGTGGTGGGACAGGAGGGAACACTGAAGCTTTCTTT. Translated: CAISGGTGGNTEAFF.

This clone was picked up a small number of times. DNA for the CDR3: TGTGCCAGCTCACGAGGACAGGGGAACACTGAAGCTTTCTTT. This translates into CASSRGQGNTEAFF. The chain employs TRBV18 and TRBJ1-1, with TRBD1 matching 8 bases. The V gene's germline CDR1 is KGHSH and CDR2 LQKENI. This CDR3 is 14 amino acids long. With 4 bases clipped from V and 1 base from J, the junction kept 2 bases outside the gene matches. Variable domain in full (rest from reference TRBV18 and TRBJ1-1): NAGVMQNPRHLVRRRGQEARLRCSPMKGHSHVYWYRQLPEEGLKFMVYLQKENIIDESGMPKERFSAEFPKEGPSILRIQQVVRGDSAAYFCASSRGQGNTEAFFGQGTRLTVV.

Turning to this clone: The same CDR3 is also encoded by other DNA sequences in this sample. The V gene is TRBV10-3, the J gene TRBJ2-7; 9 bases are a match to TRBD1. CDR1 and CDR2 (germline): ENHRY, SYGVKD. The CDR3 loop spans 15 amino acids. The V gene end was trimmed by 4 bases and the J gene end by 2 bases; junction bases not matched to a gene: 6. DNA of the CDR3: TGTGCCATCAGTGCGTCCGGGACAGGGACCTACGAGCAGTACTTC. Translation gives CAISASGTGTYEQYF.

This CDR3 is CASRTGTAGNTIYF. DNA of the CDR3: TGTGCCAGTAGAACCGGGACCGCAGGAAACACCATATATTTT. The gene calls are TRBV19 and TRBJ1-3; possibly TRBD1 for D (5 bases). The CDR3 extends over 14 amino acids. V was cut by 6 bases and J by 4 bases, with 13 bases left in between. CDR1 is LNHDA and CDR2 is SQIVND in the germline V gene (reference sequence).

V gene TRBV7-2 combines with J gene TRBJ2-7; 13 bases agree with TRBD2. V shed 4 bases, J shed 3 bases, and the junction held 12 bases outside the gene matches. The CDR3 is made up of 18 amino acids. Germline CDR1 reads SGHTA; CDR2 reads FQGNSA. The CDR3 DNA is TGTGCCAGCAGCTCCCCTGGACTAGCGGGAGACCCTGTCTACGAGCAGTACTTC. It is translated as CASSSPGLAGDPVYEQYF.

This clone was counted once. The chain carries TRBV9 and TRBJ1-5, with no clear D. The CDR3 extends over 13 amino acids. V shed 2 bases and J shed 5 bases, with 8 bases lying between them. CDR1 SGDLS and CDR2 YYNGEE come from the germline V gene. For the CDR3, the DNA is TGTGCCAGCAGCGTCACCATTCATCAGCCCCAGCATTTT. Its translation: CASSVTIHQPQHF.

The chain uses TRBV6-1 and TRBJ2-4; D is possibly TRBD1 (6 bases). Deletions cut 6 bases from V and 5 bases from J, with 11 bases between. The germline V gene encodes CDR1 MNHNS and CDR2 SASEGT. The CDR3 is 13 residues long. DNA of the CDR3: TGTGCCAGCAGACAGGGAATCCAAAACATTCAGTACTTC. Protein: CASRQGIQNIQYF.

This clone was picked up a small number of times. Here the CDR3 reads CASSQVTSGSGEQYF. In nucleotides, the CDR3 is TGTGCCAGCAGCCAAGTGACTAGCGGGAGTGGAGAGCAGTACTTC. J is TRBJ2-7 and V is TRBV4-2; 12 bases align to TRBD2. The ends lost 1 base at V and 7 bases at J; junction bases unmatched: 5. CDR1 is LGHNA and CDR2 is YNFKEQ in the germline V gene. The CDR3 is 15 amino acids.

This chain links TRBV7-6 with TRBJ2-1; D not resolved. This CDR3 is built from 13 residues. Germline V gives CDR1 SGHVS, CDR2 FNYEAQ. Trimming shortened V by 5 bases and J by 6 bases, and 11 bases separated the two germline ends. CDR3 sequence: CASSPSFPNEQFF. The CDR3 nucleotides read TGTGCCAGCAGCCCGTCGTTCCCCAATGAGCAGTTCTTC.

The chain is built from TRBV18 and TRBJ2-1; a weak D match, TRBD2 (5 bases). CDR3 length equals 12 residues. Germline V gene lookup returns CDR1 KGHSH and CDR2 LQKENI. Trimming cost V 3 bases and J 7 bases, with 7 bases left between them. In DNA form, the CDR3 reads TGTGCCAGCTCACCGGGAGTAAATGAGCAGTTCTTC. Its protein product is CASSPGVNEQFF.

V and J are TRBV30 and TRBJ2-5; 8 bases map to TRBD2. There are 14 residues in the CDR3. Germline V gene lookup returns CDR1 GTSNPN and CDR2 SVGIG (reference sequence). V shed 2 bases and J 5 bases; nucleotides not matched to a gene: 7. CDR3 region: CAWSPGGPRETQYF. The CDR3 coding sequence is TGTGCCTGGAGTCCGGGGGGGCCTAGGGAGACCCAGTACTTC.

The chain employs TRBV11-2 and TRBJ2-1; 8 bases map to TRBD2. Trimming cost V 4 bases and J 7 bases; bases outside gene matches: 9. Looked up from germline, CDR1 is SGHAT and CDR2 is FQNNGV. The CDR3 loop spans 15 amino acids. The CDR3 region is CASSSGSGAQNEQFF. The CDR3 region has the DNA TGTGCCAGCAGCTCAGGTAGCGGGGCCCAGAATGAGCAGTTCTTC.

This clone was picked up one time. This sample includes further DNA sequences coding for the same CDR3. The V gene is TRBV9, the J gene TRBJ2-5; D not resolved. With 0 bases removed from V and 3 bases from J, the gap between germline ends came to 6 bases. Germline loops: CDR1 SGDLS, CDR2 YYNGEE. The CDR3 has 13 residues. The CDR3 region has the DNA TGTGCCAGCAGCGTAGGGGCTGAAGAGACCCAGTACTTC. Translating it yields CASSVGAEETQYF.

V gene TRBV11-3 combines with J gene TRBJ2-1; 10 bases fit TRBD2. V shed 4 bases and J 8 bases; nucleotides not matched to a gene: 8. The germline V gene encodes CDR1 SGHNT and CDR2 YENEEA. This CDR3 has 15 residues. The CDR3 loop is CASSSPSGGIDEQFF. The CDR3 DNA reads TGTGCCAGCAGCTCGCCTAGCGGGGGAATCGATGAGCAGTTCTTC.

The chain employs TRBV4-1 and TRBJ2-5; D is perhaps TRBD1 (5 bases). This CDR3 contains 15 residues. CDR1 is MGHRA, CDR2 YSYEKL, per germline. The V and J ends lost 1 base and 1 base respectively, with 10 bases between them. The CDR3 nucleotides read TGCGCCAGCAGCCAAGCACAGGCCTTCCAAGAGACCCAGTACTTC. Translated: CASSQAQAFQETQYF.

This clone was recorded once. This chain connects TRBV6-1 to TRBJ2-1, with unresolved D. Per the germline V gene, CDR1 is MNHNS and CDR2 is SASEGT. The CDR3 covers 15 residues. The V end lost 7 bases, the J end lost 0 bases, and 13 bases lay between the germline ends. Written as DNA, the CDR3 is TGTGCCAGCAAGAAAGGCACCAGCTCCTACAATGAGCAGTTCTTC. Its translation: CASKKGTSSYNEQFF.

This clone showed up just a few times. DNA for the CDR3: TGTGCCAGCTCACCACCCGCTATGAGGTACGAGCAGTACTTC. Translating it yields CASSPPAMRYEQYF. This chain joins TRBV18 and TRBJ2-7, with unresolved D. V was trimmed by 0 bases and J by 4 bases, leaving 10 bases between them. The CDR3 is made up of 14 amino acids. Germline V gene sequence: CDR1 KGHSH, CDR2 LQKENI. Variable domain in full (rest from reference TRBV18 and TRBJ2-7): NAGVMQNPRHLVRRRGQEARLRCSPMKGHSHVYWYRQLPEEGLKFMVYLQKENIIDESGMPKERFSAEFPKEGPSILRIQQVVRGDSAAYFCASSPPAMRYEQYFGPGTRLTVT.

The chain recombines TRBV19 with TRBJ1-5, with a possible D match to TRBD1 (5 bases). Trimming cost V 3 bases and J 3 bases, with 12 bases left between them. Germline CDR1 LNHDA, CDR2 SQIVND (reference sequence). CDR3 length equals 15 residues. CDR3 amino acids: CASSIGAGPNQPQHF. CDR3 nucleotides: TGTGCCAGTAGTATTGGGGCAGGGCCCAATCAGCCCCAGCATTTT. The whole variable domain, remainder taken from reference TRBV19 and TRBJ1-5, is DGGITQSPKYLFRKEGQNVTLSCEQNLNHDAMYWYRQDPGQGLRLIYYSQIVNDFQKGDIAEGYSVSREKKESFPLTVTSAQKNPTAFYLCASSIGAGPNQPQHFGDGTRLSIL.

A single count supports this clone. The chain carries TRBV7-2 and TRBJ2-2; D is ambiguous. V lost 1 base to trimming and J lost 3 bases, with 6 bases between them. The CDR3 consists of 14 residues. Per the germline V gene, CDR1 is SGHTA and CDR2 is FQGNSA. The CDR3 reads CASSLGRDTGELFF. The CDR3 DNA sequence: TGTGCCAGCAGCTTAGGCAGAGACACCGGGGAGCTGTTTTTT.

The chain has TRBV6-1 and TRBJ2-1; unclear D gene. Germline V gene lookup returns CDR1 MNHNS and CDR2 SASEGT. Between the trimmed V and J ends, which lost 7 bases and 2 bases, there was a span of 6 bases. This CDR3 has 12 residues. CDR3 coding DNA: TGTGCCAGCACGAGGACCTACAATGAGCAGTTCTTC. Its translation: CASTRTYNEQFF.

This sequence joins TRBV11-1 and TRBJ1-3; D not certain. Germline-derived CDR1 and CDR2 are SGHAT and FQDESV (reference sequence). The ends were cut back, 6 bases at V and 4 bases at J, with 7 bases in the middle. The CDR3 loop spans 12 amino acids. The DNA of the CDR3 is TGTGCCAGCAGGTGGCTGGGAAACACCATATATTTT. Protein product: CASRWLGNTIYF.